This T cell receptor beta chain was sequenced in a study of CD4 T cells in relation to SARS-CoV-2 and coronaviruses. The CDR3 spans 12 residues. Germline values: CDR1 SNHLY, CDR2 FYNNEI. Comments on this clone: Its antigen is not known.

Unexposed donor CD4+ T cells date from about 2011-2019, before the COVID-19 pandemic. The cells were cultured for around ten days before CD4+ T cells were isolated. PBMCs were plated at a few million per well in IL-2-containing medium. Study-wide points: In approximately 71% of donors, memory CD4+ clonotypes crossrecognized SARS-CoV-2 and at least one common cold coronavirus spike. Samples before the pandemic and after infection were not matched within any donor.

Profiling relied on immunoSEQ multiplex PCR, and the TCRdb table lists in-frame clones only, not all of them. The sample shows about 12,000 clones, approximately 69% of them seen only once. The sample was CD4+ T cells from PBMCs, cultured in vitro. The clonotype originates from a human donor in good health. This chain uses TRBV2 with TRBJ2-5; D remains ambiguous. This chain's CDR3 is CAATRYQETQYF. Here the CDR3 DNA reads TGTGCAGCGACCCGTTATCAAGAGACCCAGTACTTC.